The 14 T cell receptor beta chains below come from one sample, sequenced in a study of T cell changes during pregnancy in multiple sclerosis. The data were produced by immunoSEQ multiplex PCR, yet TCRdb's version contains in-frame clones alone and is incomplete. Seen here are 40,000 or so clones, around 91% observed once, and the top ten hold 6.1%. Sequencing was performed on CD8+ T cells from peripheral blood mononuclear cells, taken in the second trimester of pregnancy. These receptor sequences come from a female donor with multiple sclerosis, enrolled in a pregnancy study.

This chain joins TRBV6-1 and TRBJ2-7, with 7 bases that match TRBD2. J lost 2 bases, V lost 3 bases, and 4 bases had no gene match. The CDR3 is made up of 14 amino acids. In germline, CDR1 is MNHNS, CDR2 SASEGT. Written as DNA, the CDR3 is TGTGCCAGCAGTGATGAGGCGGGAGCCTACGAGCAGTACTTC. Amino acids: CASSDEAGAYEQYF.

The rearrangement joins TRBV27 to TRBJ2-1; 9 bases match TRBD2. This CDR3 has 14 amino acids. Trimming at V came to 7 bases and at J to 5 bases, leaving 6 bases not matched to a gene. The germline CDR1 and CDR2 sequences are MNHEY and SMNVEV (reference sequence). The CDR3 loop reads CASMERGVHNEQFF. For the CDR3, the DNA is TGTGCCAGCATGGAGCGGGGGGTCCACAATGAGCAGTTCTTC.

In its sample, this clone was seen a few times. This sequence joins TRBV30 and TRBJ1-2, with 10 bases matching TRBD1. V trimming: 0 bases; J trimming: 8 bases; junction bases outside the gene matches: 3. CDR1 and CDR2 from the germline V gene are GTSNPN and SVGIG (reference sequence). The CDR3 contains 13 residues. The chain's CDR3 is CAWSVGTGDGYTF. CDR3 DNA: TGTGCCTGGAGTGTAGGGACAGGGGACGGCTACACCTTC.

CDR3 loop: CASSLTSGSPDTQYF. Written as DNA, the CDR3 is TGTGCCAGCAGCCTCACTAGCGGGAGTCCAGATACGCAGTATTTT. This chain joins TRBV6-1 and TRBJ2-3, with 11 positions matching TRBD2. Germline-derived CDR1 and CDR2 are MNHNS and SASEGT. The CDR3 runs 15 residues. V lost 6 bases, J lost 4 bases, and 6 bases stayed unmatched.

This chain joins TRBV25-1 and TRBJ2-5; possibly TRBD2 for D (5 bases). Germline values: CDR1 MGHDK, CDR2 SYGVNS. The CDR3 runs to 12 residues. Trimming removed 2 bases from V and 4 bases from J, with 5 bases in between. DNA for the CDR3: TGTGCCAGCAGTGAACGGGGAGAGACCCAGTACTTC. It translates to CASSERGETQYF.

The chain links TRBV5-1 to TRBJ2-5; TRBD1 agrees at 11 bases. Trimming at V came to 1 base and at J to 2 bases, leaving 16 bases not matched to a gene. The V gene's germline CDR1 is SGHRS and CDR2 YFSETQ. CDR3 length: 20 residues. In nucleotides, the CDR3 is TGCGCCAGCAGCTTGTTCGGGACAGGGGGAAATGCCTTGTTTCAAGAGACCCAGTACTTC. It yields the protein CASSLFGTGGNALFQETQYF.

Written as DNA, the CDR3 is TGCGCCAGCATGCGTGGCGGGAGCACAGATACGCAGTATTTT. Translation: CASMRGGSTDTQYF. The J gene is TRBJ2-3, the V gene TRBV5-1; TRBD2 might be the D (5 bases). Germline V gene sequence: CDR1 SGHRS, CDR2 YFSETQ. The ends were cut back, 6 bases at V and 0 bases at J, with 11 bases in the middle. The CDR3 runs 14 residues.

This clone appeared once. The chain uses TRBV7-2 and TRBJ1-1; D remains unclear. V was clipped by 2 bases and J by 7 bases, with 14 bases between them. The germline V gene has CDR1 SGHTA and CDR2 FQGNSA. The length of the CDR3 is 14 residues. The CDR3 spells CASSLMRAAGEAFF. DNA of the CDR3: TGTGCCAGCAGCTTAATGAGGGCCGCAGGTGAAGCTTTCTTT.

V usage is TRBV6-1 and J usage is TRBJ2-7; D call uncertain. Trimming left V 5 bases short and J 6 bases short, with 8 bases between. The germline V gene encodes CDR1 MNHNS and CDR2 SASEGT. The CDR3 runs 11 residues. The CDR3 coding sequence is TGTGCCAGCAGTTTGGCCAGCGAGCAGTACTTC. Translation: CASSLASEQYF.

The chain employs TRBV10-1 and TRBJ2-3; D is perhaps TRBD2 (5 bases). Deletions cut 0 bases from V and 1 base from J, with 11 bases between. In germline, CDR1 is WNHNN, CDR2 SYGVQD (reference sequence). The CDR3 consists of 16 residues. The CDR3 DNA reads as TGCGCCAGCAGTGAGTCGGAGGAAGGAGGCACAGATACGCAGTATTTT. This sequence encodes CASSESEEGGTDTQYF.

The rearrangement uses TRBV2 and TRBJ2-7, with a possible D match to TRBD2 (6 bases). The V end lost 7 bases, the J end lost 2 bases, and 12 bases lay between the germline ends. Germline CDR1 reads SNHLY; CDR2 reads FYNNEI. The CDR3 covers 13 residues. CDR3 sequence: CASNVGGAYEQYF. The CDR3 DNA reads TGTGCCAGCAACGTCGGCGGGGCCTACGAGCAGTACTTC.

V and J are TRBV5-6 and TRBJ2-3; D uncertain. The CDR3 is made up of 15 amino acids. The germline V and J ends were trimmed by 2 bases and 1 base, with 11 bases remaining between them. The germline gives CDR1 SGHDT, CDR2 YYEEEE. This CDR3 is CASSFQVLGTDTQYF. The CDR3 DNA reads TGTGCCAGCAGCTTTCAGGTACTGGGCACAGATACGCAGTATTTT. Looking up the rest from reference TRBV5-6 and TRBJ2-3 gives the full variable domain: DAGVTQSPTHLIKTRGQQVTLRCSPKSGHDTVSWYQQALGQGPQFIFQYYEEEERQRGNFPDRFSGHQFPNYSSELNVNALLLGDSALYLCASSFQVLGTDTQYFGPGTRLTVL.

This clone appeared once. The chain employs TRBV7-9 and TRBJ1-3; 7 bases are shared with TRBD1. The length of the CDR3 is 17 residues. Per germline, CDR1 SEHNR and CDR2 FQNEAQ (reference sequence). Germline trimming cut 5 bases from V and 4 bases from J; bases unmatched to any gene: 14. In nucleotides, the CDR3 is TGTGCCAGCAGCCTAAGCCCCGGACAGGTCAAGGGAAACACCATATATTTT. Translating gives CASSLSPGQVKGNTIYF.

This clone is a singleton in its sample. The CDR3 DNA follows: TGTGCCAGCAGCTTAGGTCAGGGGGCAGGGAATGAGCAGTTCTTC. Residues: CASSLGQGAGNEQFF. The rearrangement links TRBV5-6 to TRBJ2-1; TRBD1 aligns across 8 bases. The CDR3 sequence is 15 residues long. Germline-derived CDR1 and CDR2 are SGHDT and YYEEEE. V gave up 2 bases and J gave up 7 bases; unmatched junction bases: 8.